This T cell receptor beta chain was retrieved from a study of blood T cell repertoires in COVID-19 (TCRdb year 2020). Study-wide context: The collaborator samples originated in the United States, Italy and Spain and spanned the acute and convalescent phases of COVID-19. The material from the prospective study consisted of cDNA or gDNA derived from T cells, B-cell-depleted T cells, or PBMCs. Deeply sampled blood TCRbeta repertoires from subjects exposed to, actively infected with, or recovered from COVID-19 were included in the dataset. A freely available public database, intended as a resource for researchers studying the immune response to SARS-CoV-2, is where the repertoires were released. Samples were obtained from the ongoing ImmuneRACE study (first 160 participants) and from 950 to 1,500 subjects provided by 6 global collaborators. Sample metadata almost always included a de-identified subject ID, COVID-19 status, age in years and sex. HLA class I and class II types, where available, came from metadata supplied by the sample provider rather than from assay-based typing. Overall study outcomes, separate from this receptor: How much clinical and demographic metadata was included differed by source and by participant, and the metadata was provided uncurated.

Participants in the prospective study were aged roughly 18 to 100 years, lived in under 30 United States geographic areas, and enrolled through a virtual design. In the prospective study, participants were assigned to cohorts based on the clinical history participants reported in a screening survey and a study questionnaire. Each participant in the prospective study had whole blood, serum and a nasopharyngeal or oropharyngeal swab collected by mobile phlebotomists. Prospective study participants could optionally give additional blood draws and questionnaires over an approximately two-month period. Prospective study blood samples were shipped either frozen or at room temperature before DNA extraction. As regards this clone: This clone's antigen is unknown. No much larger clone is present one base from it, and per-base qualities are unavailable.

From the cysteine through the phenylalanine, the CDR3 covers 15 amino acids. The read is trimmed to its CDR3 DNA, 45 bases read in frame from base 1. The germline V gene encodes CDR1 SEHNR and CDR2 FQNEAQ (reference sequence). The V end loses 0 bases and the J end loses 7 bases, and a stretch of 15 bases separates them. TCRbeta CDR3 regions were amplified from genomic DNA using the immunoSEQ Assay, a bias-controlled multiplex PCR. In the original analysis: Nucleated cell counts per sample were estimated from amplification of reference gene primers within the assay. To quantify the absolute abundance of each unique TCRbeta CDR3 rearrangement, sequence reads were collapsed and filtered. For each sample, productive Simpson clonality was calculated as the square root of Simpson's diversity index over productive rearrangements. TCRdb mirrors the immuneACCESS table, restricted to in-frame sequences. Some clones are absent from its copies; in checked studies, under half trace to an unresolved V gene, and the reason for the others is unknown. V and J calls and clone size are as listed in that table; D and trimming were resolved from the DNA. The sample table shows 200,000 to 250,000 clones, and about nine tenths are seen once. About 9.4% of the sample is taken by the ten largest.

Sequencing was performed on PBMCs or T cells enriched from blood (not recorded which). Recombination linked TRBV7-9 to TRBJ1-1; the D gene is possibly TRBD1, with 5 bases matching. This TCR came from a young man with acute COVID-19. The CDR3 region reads CASSLASAGQGEAFF. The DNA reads TGTGCCAGCAGCTTAGCATCTGCAGGGCAAGGTGAAGCTTTCTTT.